This is a list of T cell receptor beta chains from one sample in a study of T cell changes during pregnancy in multiple sclerosis. The table came from immunoSEQ multiplex PCR; TCRdb's copy has only in-frame clones and leaves some out. The sample yields roughly 63,000 clones, approximately 93% seen once. This sample comprised CD8+ T cells from peripheral blood mononuclear cells, obtained in the second trimester of pregnancy. These receptors were obtained from a female donor with multiple sclerosis, enrolled in a pregnancy study. Both conserved end residues are part of each CDR3. The D gene is left open where the match is weak. Clone size is shown for a subset of rows, as once, few, many or a class of expanded clone.

D | J | V | size | CDR3 | DNA
TRBD1 | TRBJ2-7 | TRBV7-9 | NA | CASSLFGTGPFYEQYF | TGTGCCAGCAGCCTGTTCGGGACAGGGCCTTTCTACGAGCAGTACTTC
NA | TRBJ2-1 | TRBV5-4 | NA | CASSPLASSTEQFF | TGTGCCAGCAGCCCCCTAGCGAGTTCAACCGAGCAGTTCTTC
NA | TRBJ2-1 | TRBV19 | NA | CATSEGYGNNEQFF | TGTGCCACCAGCGAGGGATACGGAAACAATGAGCAGTTCTTC
TRBD1 | TRBJ2-7 | TRBV5-5 | NA | CASSLFPGQGYEQYF | TGTGCCAGCAGCTTGTTTCCCGGACAGGGCTACGAGCAGTACTTC
NA | TRBJ1-3 | TRBV28 | NA | CASSPGWSSGNTIYF | TGTGCCAGCAGTCCCGGATGGAGCTCTGGAAACACCATATATTTT
NA | TRBJ2-1 | TRBV27 | NA | CASSQRGSSYNEQFF | TGTGCCAGCAGCCAACGGGGGAGCTCCTACAATGAGCAGTTCTTC
TRBD2 | TRBJ2-7 | TRBV27 | NA | CASSFVAGASEQYF | TGTGCCAGCAGTTTCGTAGCGGGAGCTTCCGAGCAGTACTTC
NA | TRBJ1-4 | TRBV9 | once | CASSSGPGGRPEKLFF | TGTGCCAGCAGCTCGGGACCCGGGGGACGGCCTGAAAAACTGTTTTTT
NA | TRBJ1-2 | TRBV14 | once | CASSQEPHVQDGYTF | TGTGCCAGCAGCCAAGAGCCGCATGTCCAGGATGGCTACACCTTC
TRBD2 | TRBJ2-1 | TRBV19 | NA | CASSTSLVLAGGKGGGEQFF | TGTGCCAGTAGTACCTCCCTGGTATTAGCGGGAGGAAAGGGGGGTGGTGAGCAGTTCTTC
TRBD2 | TRBJ2-3 | TRBV9 | few | CASSLSKGLAGYSTDTQYF | TGTGCCAGCAGCCTTTCAAAGGGACTAGCGGGGTATAGCACAGATACGCAGTATTTT
NA | TRBJ1-1 | TRBV9 | once | CASSVGVWGEQKNTEAFF | TGTGCCAGCAGCGTAGGAGTCTGGGGGGAGCAAAAGAACACTGAAGCTTTCTTT
TRBD2 | TRBJ2-3 | TRBV9 | NA | CASSVSGGGGSTDTQYF | TGTGCCAGCAGCGTATCGGGCGGGGGGGGGAGCACAGATACGCAGTATTTT
NA | TRBJ2-2 | TRBV5-8 | once | CASSPRGNTGELFF | TGTGCCAGCAGCCCGCGGGGCAACACCGGGGAGCTGTTTTTT
NA | TRBJ1-5 | TRBV5-4 | NA | CASSFGQSQQPQHF | TGTGCCAGCAGCTTTGGACAGTCGCAACAGCCCCAGCATTTT
TRBD1 | TRBJ2-7 | TRBV19 | NA | CASSLPGQGAYEQYF | TGTGCCAGTAGTTTGCCGGGACAGGGGGCCTACGAGCAGTACTTC
NA | TRBJ1-2 | TRBV27 | NA | CASSSPLRDTYTF | TGTGCCAGCAGTTCCCCCCTCCGGGACACGTACACCTTC
NA | TRBJ1-2 | TRBV13 | NA | CASSSTARDGYTF | TGTGCCAGCAGCTCGACTGCCAGGGATGGCTACACCTTC
TRBD2 | TRBJ2-1 | TRBV7-9 | NA | CASSSPLAGGPYNEQFF | TGTGCCAGCAGCTCTCCACTAGCGGGAGGGCCCTACAATGAGCAGTTCTTC
NA | TRBJ2-7 | TRBV7-8 | NA | CASSLRTETYEQYF | TGTGCCAGCAGCTTAAGGACAGAGACCTACGAGCAGTACTTC